A single sample is the source of the 4 T cell receptor beta chains below, sequenced in a study of control samples from healthy donors and cancer patients. The assay was immunoSEQ multiplex PCR, and TCRdb's table has in-frame clones only and misses some. Counted here are about 160,000 clones, approximately 96% occurring once; the ten biggest clones make up over 0.9%. The sequenced material came from blood. The receptors were gathered from a woman in her twenties or thirties in good health.

The chain joins TRBV2 to TRBJ1-6, with 8 bases matching TRBD1. Germline CDR1 reads SNHLY; CDR2 reads FYNNEI. This CDR3 spans 13 amino acids. The junction had 5 bases not matched to a gene; V was cut back by 6 bases and J by 10 bases. CDR3 nucleotides: TGTGCCAGCAGCGACCGGACAGGGTCACCCCTCCACTTT. It specifies CASSDRTGSPLHF.

This chain connects TRBV6-5 to TRBJ1-1, with a possible D match to TRBD1 (5 bases). The CDR3 runs to 13 residues. Per the germline V gene, CDR1 is MNHEY and CDR2 is SVGAGI. The V gene lost 4 bases and the J gene lost 5 bases, with 11 bases spanning the gap. CDR3 coding DNA: TGTGCCAGCAGTTTAGCCGGGGGGACTGAAGCTTTCTTT. Translated: CASSLAGGTEAFF.

This rearrangement joins TRBV5-5 to TRBJ2-2; the match to TRBD2 covers 8 bases. This CDR3 comprises 15 residues. With V trimmed by 4 bases and J by 5 bases, 7 bases remained unmatched. CDR1 is SGHKS, CDR2 YYEKEE, per germline (reference sequence). The CDR3 here is CASSDAGGWTGELFF. The CDR3 DNA sequence: TGTGCCAGCAGCGACGCGGGGGGATGGACCGGGGAGCTGTTTTTT.

V is TRBV27 and J is TRBJ1-2, with D uncertain. Germline V CDR1 and CDR2: MNHEY, SMNVEV (reference sequence). This CDR3 comprises 14 residues. Trimming took 4 bases from V and 2 from J, leaving 11 bases between them. CDR3 nucleotides: TGTGCCAGCAGTTCTGACCCTTACAACTATGGCTACACCTTC. The encoded protein is CASSSDPYNYGYTF.